A single sample is the source of the 19 T cell receptor beta chains below, sequenced in a study of T cell changes during pregnancy in multiple sclerosis. Sequencing was performed with immunoSEQ multiplex PCR; in TCRdb, only in-frame clones are kept and a portion is missing. The sample includes approximately 70,000 clones, about nine tenths of them seen just once. The sample here was peripheral blood, taken in the second trimester of pregnancy. The receptors shown here come from a female donor with multiple sclerosis, enrolled in a pregnancy study.

V is TRBV28 and J is TRBJ2-3; 10 bases agree with TRBD1. CDR3 length: 16 residues. Germline V gene lookup returns CDR1 MDHEN and CDR2 SYDVKM. V was pared by 2 bases and J by 4 bases, with 6 bases of the junction left unmatched. CDR3 nucleotide sequence: TGTGCCAGCAGTTTAAGTAGGACAGGGGGTGCAGATACGCAGTATTTT. It specifies CASSLSRTGGADTQYF.

The rearrangement uses TRBV29-1 and TRBJ2-2; TRBD2 agrees at 7 bases. CDR3 length: 14 residues. Trimming at V came to 6 bases and at J to 6 bases, leaving 10 bases not matched to a gene. Germline values: CDR1 SQVTM, CDR2 ANQGSEA. The CDR3 sequence is CSVRPGGRSGELFF. DNA of the CDR3: TGCAGCGTCCGACCGGGGGGTCGCTCCGGGGAGCTGTTTTTT.

V and J are TRBV30 and TRBJ1-5; 8 bases align to TRBD1. CDR1 and CDR2 (germline): GTSNPN, SVGIG (reference sequence). V trimming: 5 bases; J trimming: 4 bases; junction bases outside the gene matches: 10. The CDR3 extends over 15 amino acids. The CDR3 DNA sequence: TGTGCCTGGGGCCTACCGGGACAGGTTAATCAGCCCCAGCATTTT. Protein sequence: CAWGLPGQVNQPQHF. The full variable domain, in which reference TRBV30 and TRBJ1-5 provide the parts outside the CDR3, is SQTIHQWPATLVQPVGSPLSLECTVEGTSNPNLYWYRQAAGRGLQLLFYSVGIGQISSEVPQNLSASRPQDRQFILSSKKLLLSDSGFYLCAWGLPGQVNQPQHFGDGTRLSIL.

V usage is TRBV19 and J usage is TRBJ2-7, with D hard to call. Trimming pared 2 bases from V and 0 bases from J, leaving 11 bases between. The CDR3 has 15 amino acids. The germline V gene has CDR1 LNHDA and CDR2 SQIVND (reference sequence). CDR3 sequence reads: CASSIKDSPSYEQYF. The CDR3 region has the DNA TGTGCCAGTAGTATAAAGGATAGCCCCTCCTACGAGCAGTACTTC.

V and J are TRBV19 and TRBJ1-5; weak D call: TRBD1 (5 bases). Germline V gene data show CDR1 as LNHDA and CDR2 as SQIVND (reference sequence). The CDR3 spans 15 residues. Between the trimmed V and J ends, which lost 7 bases and 6 bases, there was a span of 19 bases. The CDR3, as DNA: TGTGCCAGTACTCACCCCACCCAGGGTAGTCAGCCCCAGCATTTT. Amino acids: CASTHPTQGSQPQHF.

This chain uses TRBV19 with TRBJ2-2; unclear D gene. There are 17 residues in the CDR3. From germline, CDR1 is LNHDA and CDR2 SQIVND (reference sequence). Trimming took off 6 bases at V and 4 bases at J, with 21 bases between the two ends. CDR3 amino acids: CASSPIVTLASTGELFF. DNA for the CDR3: TGTGCCAGTAGCCCGATCGTGACATTGGCGAGCACCGGGGAGCTGTTTTTT.

The J gene is TRBJ2-2, the V gene TRBV7-2; TRBD2 matches 7 bases. V lost 5 bases and J lost 7; bases outside the gene matches: 16. Germline CDR1 and CDR2: SGHTA and FQGNSA. The CDR3 consists of 17 residues. The CDR3 nucleotides are TGTGCCAGCAGCACCCAAACGGGAGCGGGGCAAGGCGGGGAGCTGTTTTTT. As protein: CASSTQTGAGQGGELFF.

The V gene is TRBV29-1, the J gene TRBJ2-2; D gene uncertain. V was clipped by 3 bases and J by 0 bases, with 8 bases between them. Germline V gives CDR1 SQVTM, CDR2 ANQGSEA. This CDR3 is built from 14 residues. Written as DNA, the CDR3 is TGCAGCGTTGATAGTGGTACGAACACCGGGGAGCTGTTTTTT. Translating gives CSVDSGTNTGELFF.

This CDR3 is CASSLRPPGETQYF. The CDR3 DNA sequence: TGTGCCAGCAGTTTACGGCCCCCAGGGGAGACCCAGTACTTC. This chain links TRBV27 with TRBJ2-5, with D possibly matching TRBD1 (5 bases). Germline V gives CDR1 MNHEY, CDR2 SMNVEV (reference sequence). The CDR3 extends over 14 amino acids. The ends were cut back, 2 bases at V and 5 bases at J, with 12 bases in the middle.

V and J are TRBV2 and TRBJ1-1, with unresolved D. Trimming removed 4 bases from V and 1 base from J, with 7 bases in between. CDR3 length: 13 residues. Germline CDR1 reads SNHLY; CDR2 reads FYNNEI. The DNA of the CDR3 is TGTGCCAGCAGTGGGGAGGGGAACACTGAAGCTTTCTTT. Translation gives CASSGEGNTEAFF.

The V and J genes are TRBV10-3 and TRBJ1-2, with D uncertain. The germline V and J ends were trimmed by 0 bases and 4 bases, with 12 bases remaining between them. Germline V gene data show CDR1 as ENHRY and CDR2 as SYGVKD. This CDR3 is built from 15 residues. The CDR3 sequence: CAISESTTGSYGYTF. The CDR3 coding sequence is TGTGCCATCAGTGAGTCGACAACGGGGAGCTATGGCTACACCTTC.

The chain links TRBV27 to TRBJ2-4; 8 positions match TRBD2. This CDR3 is 20 amino acids long. V lost 5 bases and J lost 0; bases outside the gene matches: 18. Germline CDR1 MNHEY, CDR2 SMNVEV (reference sequence). In DNA, the CDR3 is TGTGCCAGCAGTCCCTCGGGGGTGGTTTTGCTAGCGGGAGCCAAAAACATTCAGTACTTC. This sequence encodes CASSPSGVVLLAGAKNIQYF.

The table lists this clone with a count of one. This chain uses TRBV11-3 with TRBJ2-7; TRBD2 matches 8 bases. With V trimmed by 1 base and J by 5 bases, 13 bases remained unmatched. This CDR3 comprises 17 residues. Germline V gene data show CDR1 as SGHNT and CDR2 as YENEEA. CDR3: CASSLVGNGGAINEQYF. In DNA form, the CDR3 reads TGTGCCAGCAGCTTAGTCGGGAACGGGGGGGCAATCAACGAGCAGTACTTC.

The chain links TRBV4-1 to TRBJ2-7; the match to TRBD2 covers 7 bases. The V gene end was trimmed by 0 bases and the J gene end by 2 bases; junction bases not matched to a gene: 10. The germline gives CDR1 MGHRA, CDR2 YSYEKL. This CDR3 is built from 17 residues. CDR3 amino acids: CASSQDRGWGGAYEQYF. The CDR3 coding sequence is TGCGCCAGCAGCCAAGATAGGGGTTGGGGGGGGGCCTACGAGCAGTACTTC.

The chain employs TRBV7-2 and TRBJ2-1, with 8 bases fitting TRBD2. This CDR3 contains 15 residues. After removal of 2 bases from V and 7 bases from J, the junction contained 7 bases not matched to a gene. In germline, CDR1 is SGHTA, CDR2 FQGNSA. The CDR3 DNA follows: TGTGCCAGCAGCTTAAGAAGCGGGGGCCGGAATGAGCAGTTCTTC. Translating gives CASSLRSGGRNEQFF. Combining the CDR3 with reference TRBV7-2 and TRBJ2-1 gives the whole variable domain GAGVSQSPSNKVTEKGKDVELRCDPISGHTALYWYRQSLGQGLEFLIYFQGNSAPDKSGLPSDRFSAERTGGSVSTLTIQRTQQEDSAVYLCASSLRSGGRNEQFFGPGTRLTVL.

This clone is medium-sized by share. V gene TRBV6-1 combines with J gene TRBJ2-5; 7 bases are shared with TRBD1. V shed 1 base and J 1 base; nucleotides not matched to a gene: 3. Germline values: CDR1 MNHNS, CDR2 SASEGT. The CDR3 sequence is 15 residues long. CDR3 DNA sequence: TGTGCCAGCAGTGAAGAACAGGGGACCCAAGAGACCCAGTACTTC. Amino acids: CASSEEQGTQETQYF.

The J gene is TRBJ2-3, the V gene TRBV19; TRBD1 aligns across 10 bases. Trimming removed 4 bases from V and 6 bases from J; junction bases left unmatched: 7. The CDR3 spans 15 residues. Germline assignment: CDR1 LNHDA and CDR2 SQIVND (reference sequence). The CDR3 protein is CASSTPGTGADTQYF. Written as DNA, the CDR3 is TGTGCCAGTAGTACCCCCGGGACAGGGGCCGATACGCAGTATTTT.

This sequence joins TRBV29-1 and TRBJ2-7, with D possibly TRBD2 on 5 matching bases. Germline V gives CDR1 SQVTM, CDR2 ANQGSEA. The CDR3 totals 11 residues. Trimming took 8 bases from V and 4 from J, leaving 12 bases between them. The CDR3 loop reads CSHVEGYEQYF. The CDR3 DNA follows: TGCAGCCACGTCGAGGGATACGAGCAGTACTTC.

The gene calls are TRBV29-1 and TRBJ2-5; 10 nucleotides line up with TRBD2. The CDR3 runs to 14 residues. The germline V gene has CDR1 SQVTM and CDR2 ANQGSEA. Unmatched junction bases numbered 12, after V lost 5 bases and J lost 9 bases. CDR3 in DNA: TGCAGCGTTTTAGCGGGGGGACCCAGTACGGCCCAGTACTTC. Translating it yields CSVLAGGPSTAQYF.